This TCR beta chain was observed in a study of T cell repertoires in cytomegalovirus infection. Study summary: Indications of both CMV infection and matching HLA type were provided by public TCR beta signatures. The study's findings and limits: Dominating the ex vivo response were HLA-C-restricted CMV-specific TCR beta clonotypes.

This clonotype was seen only a few times. Its antigen remains unidentified. Germline CDR1 and CDR2: SGHAT and FQNNGV. The CDR3 has 14 residues. Trimming shortened V by 0 bases and J by 4 bases, and 9 bases separated the two germline ends. TCRdb called the reads again in MiXCR, with one record for every CDR3 protein. The sample shows around 740,000 distinct CDR3 sequences, under 40% of them seen only once. Sequenced material: PBMCs. The chain combines TRBV11-2 with TRBJ1-1; D gene ambiguous. This clonotype was sampled from a human donor in good health (CMV status not recorded). Some clones in this sample may be carry-over from other donors' samples. CDR3 coding DNA: TGTGCCAGCAGCTTAGATCTACCGCCCACTGAAGCTTTCTTT. It encodes CASSLDLPPTEAFF.